The next 16 T cell receptor beta chains were all read from a single sample in a study of regulatory dendritic cells for organ transplantation. Generated by immunoSEQ multiplex PCR, the TCRdb table keeps only in-frame clones and is missing some. The data hold about 20,000 clones, with just under 75% observed a single time. The sample consisted of memory CD4+ T cells from blood. The subset: CD45RO+ memory T cells. These receptors all come from a human donor in good health.

The rearrangement uses TRBV18 and TRBJ1-1; D remains unclear. Germline V gene sequence: CDR1 KGHSH, CDR2 LQKENI. V shed 3 bases and J shed 6 bases, with 17 bases lying between them. This CDR3 spans 15 amino acids. The CDR3 DNA reads as TGTGCCAGCTCACCCACGGGTTCGGGAGGAGCTGAAGCTTTCTTT. Its protein is CASSPTGSGGAEAFF. Together with reference TRBV18 and TRBJ1-1, the CDR3 gives the full variable domain: NAGVMQNPRHLVRRRGQEARLRCSPMKGHSHVYWYRQLPEEGLKFMVYLQKENIIDESGMPKERFSAEFPKEGPSILRIQQVVRGDSAAYFCASSPTGSGGAEAFFGQGTRLTVV.

The rearrangement joins TRBV5-1 to TRBJ2-1, with 11 bases fitting TRBD1. There are 18 residues in the CDR3. V lost 4 bases and J lost 5; bases outside the gene matches: 14. Germline CDR1 reads SGHRS; CDR2 reads YFSETQ. CDR3 in amino acids: CASSVTPTGTGGDNEQFF. The CDR3 bases are TGCGCCAGCAGCGTAACTCCAACCGGGACAGGGGGGGACAATGAGCAGTTCTTC.

This chain connects TRBV27 to TRBJ1-2; TRBD1 agrees at 12 bases. V trimming: 4 bases; J trimming: 2 bases; junction bases outside the gene matches: 11. From germline, CDR1 is MNHEY and CDR2 SMNVEV (reference sequence). The CDR3 has 18 residues. CDR3 loop: CASSSAGTGGFGNYGYTF. CDR3 bases: TGTGCCAGCAGTTCGGCCGGGACAGGGGGCTTTGGGAACTATGGCTACACCTTC.

CDR3 nucleotides: TGTGCCAGTCAAGTCGGAGAGACCCAGTACTTC. Translating gives CASQVGETQYF. The rearrangement joins TRBV19 to TRBJ2-5, with unresolved D. The germline V and J ends were trimmed by 8 bases and 4 bases, with 8 bases remaining between them. The CDR3 consists of 11 residues. Germline V lookup: CDR1 LNHDA, CDR2 SQIVND (reference sequence).

The gene calls are TRBV9 and TRBJ2-7, with D perhaps matching TRBD1 (6 bases). V was cut by 4 bases and J by 5 bases, with 16 bases left in between. This CDR3 region has 14 residues. The germline gives CDR1 SGDLS, CDR2 YYNGEE. CDR3 nucleotides: TGTGCCAGCAGCCCCCACAGGGATCAGGACGAGCAGTACTTC. It specifies CASSPHRDQDEQYF.

The chain combines TRBV5-4 with TRBJ1-2, with TRBD1 identical over 12 bases. Germline CDR1 SGHNT, CDR2 YYREEE (reference sequence). V was pared by 4 bases and J by 4 bases, with 11 bases of the junction left unmatched. The CDR3 runs 17 residues. CDR3 protein: CASSTGGQGAATYGYTF. The CDR3, as DNA: TGTGCCAGCAGCACGGGGGGACAGGGGGCGGCTACCTATGGCTACACCTTC.

The chain links TRBV27 to TRBJ2-7, with D perhaps matching TRBD1 (5 bases). Germline values: CDR1 MNHEY, CDR2 SMNVEV (reference sequence). V lost 5 bases, J lost 2 bases, and 19 bases lay in between. The CDR3 is 16 residues long. The CDR3 here is CASSAATVTFAYEQYF. CDR3 DNA sequence: TGTGCCAGCAGTGCCGCGACAGTTACGTTCGCCTACGAGCAGTACTTC.

V and J are TRBV2 and TRBJ1-2; 8 nucleotides match TRBD1. The germline gives CDR1 SNHLY, CDR2 FYNNEI. The CDR3 loop spans 14 amino acids. The V gene end was trimmed by 6 bases and the J gene end by 2 bases; junction bases not matched to a gene: 5. CDR3 amino acids: CASRLGQDNYGYTF. CDR3 nucleotide sequence: TGTGCCAGCAGATTGGGACAGGACAACTATGGCTACACCTTC.

There are a few counts of this clone. The chain recombines TRBV7-2 with TRBJ1-1; D is perhaps TRBD1 (5 bases). The CDR3 length is 15 residues. Deletions cut 4 bases from V and 4 bases from J, with 16 bases between. Germline CDR1 reads SGHTA; CDR2 reads FQGNSA. CDR3 DNA: TGTGCCAGCAGCTCCCGGGACTCGGGGGTCACTGAAGCTTTCTTT. Protein product: CASSSRDSGVTEAFF.

This chain connects TRBV29-1 to TRBJ2-1; possible D gene TRBD2, 6 bases. The CDR3 loop spans 14 amino acids. Trimming removed 6 bases from V and 4 bases from J, with 16 bases in between. CDR1 is SQVTM, CDR2 ANQGSEA, per germline. CDR3 amino acids: CSVRRGALYNEQFF. DNA of the CDR3: TGCAGCGTGAGGCGCGGGGCCCTATACAATGAGCAGTTCTTC.

The gene calls are TRBV19 and TRBJ2-3; 11 bases fit TRBD2. V lost 3 bases and J lost 5; bases outside the gene matches: 7. Germline values: CDR1 LNHDA, CDR2 SQIVND (reference sequence). CDR3 length equals 16 residues. CDR3 sequence reads: CASSILAGGLQDTQYF. CDR3 sequence (DNA): TGTGCCAGTAGTATCTTAGCGGGGGGGCTTCAAGATACGCAGTATTTT.

Points on this clone: Other DNA sequences in the sample encode the same CDR3. This chain connects TRBV5-1 to TRBJ2-1; a possible D gene is TRBD2 (5 bases). There are 14 residues in the CDR3. Trimming stripped 4 bases from V and 4 bases from J, with 12 bases between. The germline V gene encodes CDR1 SGHRS and CDR2 YFSETQ. CDR3 in DNA: TGCGCCAGCAGCCTGAGCGGAGTTTACAATGAGCAGTTCTTC. It codes for CASSLSGVYNEQFF.

The chain has TRBV5-5 and TRBJ2-1, with 8 bases that match TRBD1. Germline V lookup: CDR1 SGHKS, CDR2 YYEKEE (reference sequence). Trimming removed 5 bases from V and 7 bases from J; junction bases left unmatched: 11. This CDR3 is 15 amino acids long. The CDR3 nucleotides are TGTGCCAGCAGTAATGACAGGGGTGTGGGGAATGAGCAGTTCTTC. Its translation is CASSNDRGVGNEQFF.

The CDR3 region has the DNA TGTGCCAGCAGTACCCCGCAGGGCTACGAGCAGTACTTC. Amino acid sequence: CASSTPQGYEQYF. V is TRBV6-5 and J is TRBJ2-7, with D perhaps TRBD1 (5 bases). V gave up 5 bases and J gave up 3 bases, with 11 bases separating them. The CDR3 loop spans 13 amino acids. From germline, CDR1 is MNHEY and CDR2 SVGAGI.

V is TRBV5-1 and J is TRBJ1-1, with 8 bases matching TRBD1. Germline trimming cut 1 base from V and 2 bases from J; bases unmatched to any gene: 7. The CDR3 runs 16 residues. Germline V gives CDR1 SGHRS, CDR2 YFSETQ. CDR3 sequence: CASSLSAGQGNTEAFF. CDR3 bases: TGCGCCAGCAGCTTGTCAGCTGGACAGGGTAACACTGAAGCTTTCTTT.

This clone was counted only a few times. This chain connects TRBV4-1 to TRBJ1-2; D perhaps matches TRBD1 (5 bases). CDR1 MGHRA and CDR2 YSYEKL come from the germline V gene. CDR3 length: 16 residues. V dropped 4 bases and J dropped 2 bases, with 17 bases sitting between them. The CDR3 bases are TGCGCCAGCAGCCCTCAGGAGTGGGGCGAAAACTATGGCTACACCTTC. Translated, it gives CASSPQEWGENYGYTF.